The clone carrying this T cell receptor beta chain showed up just a few times. CDR1 is SGHVS and CDR2 is FNYEAQ in the germline V gene. The CDR3 extends over 13 amino acids. V lost 1 base to trimming and J lost 6 bases, with 6 bases between them. The sample is drawn from a study of molecular identifiers for immune sequencing clone quantification. TCRdb itself ran the PCR reads through MiXCR, one entry per CDR3 protein. The top ten hold 1% to 1.2% of the sample, which has tens of thousands of distinct CDR3 sequences, around 23% seen once. The sample consisted of naive CD8+ T cells from blood, with Jurkat cell RNA spiked in. The subset here: FACS-sorted CD8+CD4-CCR7+CD45RA+ naive T cells. This chain uses TRBV7-6 with TRBJ2-2; D remains ambiguous. This clonotype was sampled from a human donor in good health. Some libraries in this study had Jurkat cell RNA spiked in. The DNA for the CDR3 is TGTGCCAGCAGCTTAGGGCAAGCCGGGGAGCTGTTTTTT. Translation: CASSLGQAGELFF.